This T cell receptor (beta chain) was sequenced in a study of Graves' ophthalmopathy and Graves' hyperthyroidism. Findings and caveats of the study: Using a 13-signature model, the authors split ophthalmopathy from stable hyperthyroidism, with roughly 90% sensitivity and 80% to 84% specificity.

The TCR beta CDR3 regions underwent amplification from RNA transcripts. RT-PCR was first run with HTBI primers, then multiplex PCR in a second round. TCRdb independently ran MiXCR on the multiplex PCR reads; one entry per CDR3 protein. The sample records hundreds of thousands of distinct CDR3 sequences, around a fifth being singletons. Enrollment excluded any patients with other autoimmune diseases, uncontrolled infections, pregnancy or lactation. It was on clinical symptoms, serum thyroxine, TRAb, thyroid ultrasound and orbital computed tomography that diagnosis relied. An approximately 9.4 ml volume of fresh peripheral blood provided the PBMCs. Unmatched junction bases numbered 5, after V lost 0 bases and J lost 4 bases. This CDR3 spans 14 amino acids. The germline V gene encodes CDR1 DFQATT and CDR2 SNEGSKA (reference sequence). As regards this clonotype: Its specificity is not known.

The V call is TRBV20-1, the J call TRBJ1-1; 7 bases are a match to TRBD1. The receptor was isolated from a woman aged 18 to 35 with stable Graves' hyperthyroidism. The specimen sequenced was peripheral blood. CDR3 amino acids: CSAREGTDITEAFF. CDR3 DNA sequence: TGCAGTGCTAGAGAAGGGACAGATATCACTGAAGCTTTCTTT.